The text below deals with one TCR beta chain. Its antigen is not identified. The sample comes from a study of identifying expanded T cells in peripheral blood. General study results and limits: Across healthy donors, higher total template counts meant significantly greater approximately two-week count variance. About 1.2 clones differed between technical replicates, versus approximately 17 and 20 over time.

Data came from immunoSEQ multiplex PCR; TCRdb stores just in-frame clones and leaves some out. The top ten clones hold 18% of a sample with about 76,000 clones, 84% of them seen once. Collection occurred without any documented infections or immune events in donors. Sequenced: blood. This TCR was sampled from a person between 18 and 75 years old in good health.

The CDR3 coding sequence is TGTGCCAGCAGCCCCGGACAGTATCAGCCCCAGCATTTT. This codes for CASSPGQYQPQHF. The chain joins TRBV7-2 to TRBJ1-5, with D possibly being TRBD1 (6 bases). From germline, CDR1 is SGHTA and CDR2 FQGNSA. V gave up 5 bases and J gave up 5 bases, with 10 bases separating them. The CDR3 runs 13 residues. The whole variable domain, remainder taken from reference TRBV7-2 and TRBJ1-5, is GAGVSQSPSNKVTEKGKDVELRCDPISGHTALYWYRQSLGQGLEFLIYFQGNSAPDKSGLPSDRFSAERTGGSVSTLTIQRTQQEDSAVYLCASSPGQYQPQHFGDGTRLSIL.